Following are 30 T cell receptor beta chains from one sample sequenced in a study of T cell repertoires in cytomegalovirus infection. TCRdb reprocessed the reads via MiXCR and lists one record per CDR3 protein. Of nearly 650,000 distinct CDR3 sequences in the sample, approximately 24% were seen once. The sample was CD8+ T cells from PBMCs. The receptors shown here come from a human donor in good health (CMV status not recorded). Some clones in this sample may be carry-over from other donors' samples.

Worth noting for this clonotype: One base away lies a much larger clone, so this may be a sequencing read error. This sequence joins TRBV7-6 and TRBJ2-5; 8 nucleotides align to TRBD1. CDR3 length: 17 amino acids. Germline-derived CDR1 and CDR2 are SGHVS and FNYEAQ. For the CDR3, the DNA is TGTGCCAGCAACTTAGCAAGAGACAGGGGCCCCGAAGAGACCCAGTACTTC. This gives the protein CASNLARDRGPEETQYF.

Ten or more counts support this clonotype. V usage is TRBV7-8 and J usage is TRBJ1-1; D is undetermined. The germline V gene encodes CDR1 SGHVS and CDR2 FQNEAQ. The CDR3 spans 15 residues. Deletions cut 8 bases from V and 4 bases from J, with 20 bases between. The CDR3 loop is CASVPREALGTEAFF. The CDR3 coding sequence is TGTGCCAGCGTCCCTCGGGAGGCCTTAGGCACTGAAGCTTTCTTT.

This clonotype was observed a few times. This chain uses TRBV2 with TRBJ2-7; the D is unclear. The CDR3 runs to 16 residues. CDR1 and CDR2 (germline): SNHLY, FYNNEI. The V and J ends lost 4 bases and 5 bases respectively, with 21 bases between them. CDR3 sequence (DNA): TGTGCCAGCAGTGGGGGTCGCCTACTCTCCCACGACGAGCAGTACGTC. Protein product: CASSGGRLLSHDEQYV.

In its sample, this clonotype was seen many times. The rearrangement joins TRBV6-6 to TRBJ2-7, with D possibly matching TRBD2 (5 bases). This CDR3 has 12 amino acids. Germline V gene lookup returns CDR1 MNHNY and CDR2 SVGAGI (reference sequence). V gave up 6 bases and J gave up 7 bases, with 13 bases separating them. CDR3 DNA sequence: TGTGCCAGCAGCCACGGACTGAAAGAGCAGTACTTC. Amino acids: CASSHGLKEQYF.

CDR3 sequence: CASSPPPRGLVDIQYF. CDR3 DNA: TGTGCCAGCAGCCCCCCCCCCAGGGGCCTGGTCGACATTCAGTACTTC. This rearrangement joins TRBV7-6 to TRBJ2-4; D might be TRBD1 (6 bases). V shed 5 bases and J shed 8 bases, with 22 bases lying between them. This CDR3 spans 16 amino acids. Looked up from germline, CDR1 is SGHVS and CDR2 is FNYEAQ.

The sample holds many counts of this clonotype. This sequence joins TRBV7-2 and TRBJ2-7; 8 bases match TRBD2. The trim removed 3 bases at V and 2 bases at J, leaving 6 bases unmatched. The CDR3 length is 15 residues. Germline-derived CDR1 and CDR2 are SGHTA and FQGNSA. The CDR3 DNA sequence: TGTGCCAGCAGCTTCGGAGCGGGGGCGACCTACGAGCAGTACTTC. This sequence encodes CASSFGAGATYEQYF.

There are many counts of this clonotype. V usage is TRBV12-3 or TRBV12-4 and J usage is TRBJ2-5; 7 bases are a match to TRBD2. The CDR3 has 13 amino acids. The V and J ends lost 8 bases and 5 bases, in that order; junction bases with no gene match: 8. The CDR3 sequence: CASGREFGETQYF. The CDR3 DNA follows: TGTGCCAGCGGGCGGGAGTTCGGCGAGACCCAGTACTTC.

V usage is TRBV4-3 and J usage is TRBJ1-4; 8 bases fit TRBD1. Germline assignment: CDR1 LGHNA and CDR2 YSLEER. There are 17 residues in the CDR3. With 3 bases clipped from V and 4 bases from J, the junction kept 10 bases outside the gene matches. In nucleotides, the CDR3 is TGCGCCAGCAGCCAGGATGGACAGGGTTGGGGTAATGAAAAACTGTTTTTT. Translated: CASSQDGQGWGNEKLFF.

The genes are TRBV9 and TRBJ2-5; the D is unclear. The germline V gene has CDR1 SGDLS and CDR2 YYNGEE. V lost 0 bases, J lost 1 base, and 10 bases lay in between. CDR3 size: 15 residues. The CDR3 sequence: CASSVEDGVQETQYF. The CDR3 coding sequence is TGTGCCAGCAGCGTAGAGGACGGAGTCCAAGAGACCCAGTACTTC. Full variable domain (outside the CDR3, taken from reference TRBV9 and TRBJ2-5): DSGVTQTPKHLITATGQRVTLRCSPRSGDLSVYWYQQSLDQGLQFLIQYYNGEERAKGNILERFSAQQFPDLHSELNLSSLELGDSALYFCASSVEDGVQETQYFGPGTRLLVL.

This clonotype has a handful of counts. The rearrangement joins TRBV7-9 to TRBJ1-1; D remains unclear. Germline V gene sequence: CDR1 SEHNR, CDR2 FQNEAQ (reference sequence). Trimming cost V 5 bases and J 5 bases, with 15 bases left between them. The CDR3 loop spans 14 amino acids. CDR3 DNA sequence: TGTGCCAGCAGCGGACCGGGGAGTGGGACTGAAGCTTTCTTT. Protein: CASSGPGSGTEAFF.

The rearrangement uses TRBV13 and TRBJ1-2; 11 bases are a match to TRBD1. The CDR3 is made up of 14 amino acids. V lost 2 bases, J lost 8 bases, and 4 bases stayed unmatched. Germline CDR1 reads PRHDT; CDR2 reads FYEKMQ (reference sequence). The CDR3 bases are TGTGCCAGCAGCTTACGTCGGACAGGGGGCGGCTACACCTTC. It encodes CASSLRRTGGGYTF.

This clonotype came up a few times. The CDR3 region has the DNA TGTGCCAGCAGCTTGGGGTCAGGCAGTGATAGCAATCAGCCCCAGCATTTT. Translating it yields CASSLGSGSDSNQPQHF. This chain uses TRBV5-6 with TRBJ1-5; D ambiguous. CDR1 is SGHDT and CDR2 is YYEEEE in the germline V gene. Trimming removed 0 bases at V and 0 bases at J, with 13 bases between. The CDR3 totals 17 residues.

V usage is TRBV14 and J usage is TRBJ2-7; no firm D call. Between the trimmed V and J ends, which lost 0 bases and 2 bases, there was a span of 8 bases. This CDR3 has 14 amino acids. Germline V gene lookup returns CDR1 SGHDN and CDR2 FVKESK. The CDR3 is CASSQDYNPYEQYF. The CDR3, as DNA: TGTGCCAGCAGCCAAGATTACAACCCCTACGAGCAGTACTTC. Variable domain in full (rest from reference TRBV14 and TRBJ2-7): EAGVTQFPSHSVIEKGQTVTLRCDPISGHDNLYWYRRVMGKEIKFLLHFVKESKQDESGMPNNRFLAERTGGTYSTLKVQPAELEDSGVYFCASSQDYNPYEQYFGPGTRLTVT.

This clonotype was picked up a small number of times. The chain carries TRBV28 and TRBJ2-5; D is perhaps TRBD1 (6 bases). The V end lost 2 bases, the J end lost 5 bases, and 24 bases lay between the germline ends. Germline V gives CDR1 MDHEN, CDR2 SYDVKM. The CDR3 length is 18 residues. CDR3 amino acids: CASSLGPFRTEPMETQYF. The CDR3 DNA is TGTGCCAGCAGTTTAGGGCCCTTTCGGACAGAGCCAATGGAGACCCAGTACTTC.

V gene TRBV28 combines with J gene TRBJ2-3; the D gene could be TRBD1 or TRBD2 (5 bases each). CDR1 and CDR2 from the germline V gene are MDHEN and SYDVKM. The CDR3 sequence is 15 residues long. V lost 3 bases, J lost 6 bases, and 16 bases lay in between. This CDR3 is CASSFEGLEADTQYF. The CDR3 DNA is TGTGCCAGCAGTTTTGAGGGGCTTGAGGCGGATACGCAGTATTTT.

V and J are TRBV6-1 and TRBJ1-2; a possible D gene is TRBD1 (5 bases). Germline V CDR1 and CDR2: MNHNS, SASEGT. CDR3 length equals 13 residues. Trimming removed 6 bases from V and 4 bases from J, with 12 bases in between. CDR3 residues: CASSWGGSYGYTF. In DNA, the CDR3 is TGTGCCAGCAGCTGGGGGGGGTCCTATGGCTACACCTTC.

This clonotype occurred a few times. V usage is TRBV6-1 and J usage is TRBJ2-5; D perhaps matches TRBD2 (5 bases). Looked up from germline, CDR1 is MNHNS and CDR2 is SASEGT. The CDR3 sequence is 17 residues long. Deletions cut 2 bases from V and 4 bases from J, with 20 bases between. In DNA, the CDR3 is TGTGCCAGCAGTGAACTGCCTAGTACGACAAGCGGAGAGACCCAGTACTTC. Protein sequence: CASSELPSTTSGETQYF.

The chain recombines TRBV6-1 with TRBJ1-1, with unresolved D. Trimming took 6 bases from V and 1 from J, leaving 12 bases between them. The germline gives CDR1 MNHNS, CDR2 SASEGT. The CDR3 extends over 14 amino acids. For the CDR3, the DNA is TGTGCCAGCAGAGGGTGGACGGCGAACACTGAAGCTTTCTTT. Its translation: CASRGWTANTEAFF.

This clonotype was recorded at least ten times. The chain couples TRBV7-9 to TRBJ2-1, with 8 bases aligning to TRBD2. The CDR3 totals 15 residues. Trimming took 0 bases from V and 8 from J; bases not matched to a gene: 6. Per germline, CDR1 SEHNR and CDR2 FQNEAQ (reference sequence). DNA for the CDR3: TGTGCCAGCAGCTTAGCAACGGGGGGGCAGGATGAGCAGTTCTTC. Translating gives CASSLATGGQDEQFF.

The gene calls are TRBV6-6 and TRBJ2-7, with D possibly being TRBD1 (5 bases). Looked up from germline, CDR1 is MNHNY and CDR2 is SVGAGI (reference sequence). The V end lost 11 bases, the J end lost 5 bases, and 19 bases lay between the germline ends. This CDR3 comprises 13 residues. The CDR3 DNA sequence: TGTGCCGGACGTGGGCAGGGTGTCGACGAGCAGTACGTC. It codes for CAGRGQGVDEQYV.

In this sample, this clonotype turned up a few times. The V call is TRBV28, the J call TRBJ2-7; 8 bases match TRBD1. The V and J ends lost 6 bases and 1 base, in that order; junction bases with no gene match: 2. The V gene's germline CDR1 is MDHEN and CDR2 SYDVKM. The CDR3 is 13 amino acids. For the CDR3, the DNA is TGTGCCAGCAGGGACAGGGCGTCCTACGAGCAGTACGTC. Its protein product is CASRDRASYEQYV.

The chain couples TRBV19 to TRBJ2-1; tentative D call: TRBD2 (5 bases). Trimming pared 3 bases from V and 8 bases from J, leaving 11 bases between. CDR3 length: 13 residues. Germline V CDR1 and CDR2: LNHDA, SQIVND (reference sequence). The CDR3 bases are TGTGCCAGTAGTATTCGGGATGGCGATGAGCAGTTCTTC. Translating gives CASSIRDGDEQFF.

This chain uses TRBV15 with TRBJ2-7; D is uncertain. V dropped 0 bases and J dropped 7 bases, with 13 bases sitting between them. CDR1 and CDR2 from the germline V gene are LNHNV and YYDKDF (reference sequence). CDR3 length: 14 amino acids. In nucleotides, the CDR3 is TGTGCCACCAGCAGAGACGGTCCAGTGGGGGAGCAGTACTTC. Protein sequence: CATSRDGPVGEQYF.

This clonotype appeared many times. The J gene is TRBJ1-2, the V gene TRBV7-2, with a possible D match to TRBD1 (6 bases). From germline, CDR1 is SGHTA and CDR2 FQGNSA. Deletions cut 5 bases from V and 0 bases from J, with 16 bases between. CDR3 length equals 16 residues. CDR3 sequence: CASSTNPRGANYGYTF. The CDR3 nucleotides are TGTGCCAGCAGCACCAATCCCAGGGGCGCTAACTATGGCTACACCTTC.

The chain couples TRBV20-1 to TRBJ1-4, with D possibly being TRBD1 (5 bases). The CDR3 totals 13 residues. Germline V gene data show CDR1 as DFQATT and CDR2 as SNEGSKA (reference sequence). Trimming cost V 5 bases and J 5 bases, with 12 bases left between them. This CDR3 is CSASGKRNEKLFF. CDR3 nucleotide sequence: TGCAGTGCTTCAGGGAAAAGGAATGAAAAACTGTTTTTT.

The chain recombines TRBV6-2 or TRBV6-3 with TRBJ1-5; D ambiguous. Germline CDR1 and CDR2: MNHEY and SVGEGT. The CDR3 has 13 amino acids. Trimming pared 6 bases from V and 4 bases from J, leaving 10 bases between. The CDR3 region is CASSWSMNQPQHF. The CDR3 DNA sequence: TGTGCCAGCAGCTGGAGTATGAATCAGCCCCAGCATTTT.

This clonotype was observed a few times. This chain connects TRBV10-3 to TRBJ2-5; no firm D call. V lost 6 bases to trimming and J lost 1 base, with 24 bases between them. CDR3 length equals 18 residues. Germline-derived CDR1 and CDR2 are ENHRY and SYGVKD. The chain's CDR3 is CAISDRHLDAQFQETQYF. DNA for the CDR3: TGTGCCATCAGCGACCGACACCTTGACGCACAATTCCAAGAGACCCAGTACTTC.

This clonotype was observed a handful of times. The genes are TRBV7-9 and TRBJ2-7; D not resolved. Trimming pared 3 bases from V and 5 bases from J, leaving 5 bases between. The CDR3 loop spans 11 amino acids. Germline CDR1 is SEHNR and CDR2 is FQNEAQ (reference sequence). The CDR3 protein is CASSLAHEQYF. The DNA for the CDR3 is TGTGCCAGCAGCTTGGCCCACGAGCAGTACTTC.

This clonotype was recorded at least ten times. The gene calls are TRBV7-9 and TRBJ2-1; either TRBD1 or TRBD2 may supply D (6 bases each). Trimming pared 4 bases from V and 9 bases from J, leaving 19 bases between. The germline V gene encodes CDR1 SEHNR and CDR2 FQNEAQ (reference sequence). This CDR3 is built from 15 residues. The CDR3 protein is CASSSTNWGAREQFF. CDR3 bases: TGTGCCAGCAGCTCCACTAACTGGGGGGCTCGTGAGCAGTTCTTC.

This clonotype was counted many times. The chain joins TRBV7-6 to TRBJ2-1; D remains ambiguous. The CDR3 spans 15 residues. V dropped 5 bases and J dropped 0 bases, with 11 bases sitting between them. CDR1 and CDR2 from the germline V gene are SGHVS and FNYEAQ. CDR3: CASSPTQSSYNEQFF. The CDR3 DNA reads as TGTGCCAGCAGCCCTACCCAGAGCTCCTACAATGAGCAGTTCTTC.